This T cell receptor (beta chain) was recovered during a study of blood T cell repertoires in COVID-19. Across the whole study: Acute and convalescent COVID-19 specimens originated in the United States, Italy and Spain. Nucleic acid was either cDNA or gDNA, and it came from T cells, B-cell-depleted T cells, or PBMCs.

V lost 7 bases to trimming and J lost 11 bases; unmatched junction nucleotides: 7. CDR3 length: 13 amino acids. Germline V lookup: CDR1 MNHEY, CDR2 SVGAGI. Authors' analysis steps: By means of reference gene primer amplification, nucleated cell counts were estimated. Libraries were prepared by immunoSEQ multiplex PCR; TCRdb keeps only in-frame clonotypes and omits some of them. From that table come the V and J calls and clone size; the DNA was used to work out D and trimming. Among roughly 200,000 clones listed, about 76% were seen once. The rearrangement uses TRBV6-5 and TRBJ2-3, with 12 bases matching TRBD2. The source is a woman in her 50s with active or convalescent COVID-19. The specimen was peripheral blood. CDR3 coding DNA: TGTGCCAGCACGGCTAGCGGGGGGGCCTGGCAGTATTTT. This translates into CASTASGGAWQYF.